The sequence of this T cell receptor beta chain was determined in a study of CD8 T cells in Susac syndrome. Study results and limitations: That the number of individuals in its TCR sequencing and HLA analysis was relatively small was acknowledged by the study.

In the case of this clonotype: What it recognizes is unknown.

Purification of the CD8+ and CD4+ T cells relied on negative isolation, and TEMRA cells underwent FACS enrichment. Germline V lookup: CDR1 MNHEY, CDR2 SMNVEV (reference sequence). The CDR3 runs to 13 residues. V lost 7 bases and J lost 6, with 12 bases in between. When the RNA was reverse transcribed, random hexamers were used with an input of roughly 0.5 to 1 ug. The CDR3 of TCR beta was amplified by immunoSEQ multiplex PCR across 54 Vbeta and 13 Jbeta. Using its own MiXCR run on the immunoSEQ multiplex PCR reads, TCRdb lists one record per CDR3 protein. The data show some 260,000 distinct CDR3 sequences, around 83% seen once.

The receptor's source is a human donor with multiple sclerosis. Sequenced sample: CD8+ T cells from PBMCs. This chain uses TRBV27 with TRBJ2-2; tentatively, D is TRBD1 or TRBD2 (6 bases each). CDR3 nucleotide sequence: TGTGCCAGCAAAGAAGGGGGGCCCGGGGAGCTGTTTTTT. The encoded protein is CASKEGGPGELFF.